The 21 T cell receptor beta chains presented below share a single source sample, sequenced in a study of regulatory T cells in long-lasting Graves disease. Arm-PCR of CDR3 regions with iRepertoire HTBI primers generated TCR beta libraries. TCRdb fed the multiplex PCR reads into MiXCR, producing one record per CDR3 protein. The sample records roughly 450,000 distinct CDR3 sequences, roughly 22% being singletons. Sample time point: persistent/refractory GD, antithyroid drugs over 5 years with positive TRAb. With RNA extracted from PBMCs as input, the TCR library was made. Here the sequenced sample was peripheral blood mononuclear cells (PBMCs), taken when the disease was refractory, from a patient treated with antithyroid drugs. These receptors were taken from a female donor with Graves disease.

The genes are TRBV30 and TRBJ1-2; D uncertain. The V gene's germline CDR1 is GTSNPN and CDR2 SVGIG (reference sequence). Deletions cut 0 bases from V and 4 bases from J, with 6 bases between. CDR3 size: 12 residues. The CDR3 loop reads CAWSVGTYGYTF. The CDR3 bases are TGTGCCTGGAGTGTAGGTACCTATGGCTACACCTTC. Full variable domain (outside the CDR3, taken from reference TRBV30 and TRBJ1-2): SQTIHQWPATLVQPVGSPLSLECTVEGTSNPNLYWYRQAAGRGLQLLFYSVGIGQISSEVPQNLSASRPQDRQFILSSKKLLLSDSGFYLCAWSVGTYGYTFGSGTRLTVV.

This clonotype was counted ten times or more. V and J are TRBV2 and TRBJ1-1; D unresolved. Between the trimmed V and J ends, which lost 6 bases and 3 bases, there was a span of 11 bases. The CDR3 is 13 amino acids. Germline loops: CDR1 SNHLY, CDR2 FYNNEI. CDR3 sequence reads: CASRTEEHTEAFF. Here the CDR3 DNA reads TGTGCCAGCAGAACTGAGGAGCACACTGAAGCTTTCTTT.

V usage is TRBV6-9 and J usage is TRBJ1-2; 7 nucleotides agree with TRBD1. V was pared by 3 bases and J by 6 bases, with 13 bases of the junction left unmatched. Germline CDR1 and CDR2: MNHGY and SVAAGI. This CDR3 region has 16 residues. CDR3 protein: CASSYRTGAGWDGYTF. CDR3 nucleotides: TGTGCCAGCAGTTACCGAACAGGGGCCGGCTGGGATGGCTACACCTTC.

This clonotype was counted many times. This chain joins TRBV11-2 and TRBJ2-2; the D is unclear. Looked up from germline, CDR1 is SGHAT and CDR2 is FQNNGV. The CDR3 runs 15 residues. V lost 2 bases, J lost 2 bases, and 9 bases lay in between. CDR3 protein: CASSLRLDNTGELFF. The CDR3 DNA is TGTGCCAGCAGCTTACGTCTCGATAACACCGGGGAGCTGTTTTTT.

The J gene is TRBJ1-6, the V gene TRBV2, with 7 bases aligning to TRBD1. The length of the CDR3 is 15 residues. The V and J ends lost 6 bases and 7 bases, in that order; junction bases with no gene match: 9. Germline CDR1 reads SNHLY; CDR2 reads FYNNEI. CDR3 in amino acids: CASSAREGANSPLHF. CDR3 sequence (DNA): TGTGCCAGCAGCGCACGGGAGGGGGCGAATTCACCCCTCCACTTT.

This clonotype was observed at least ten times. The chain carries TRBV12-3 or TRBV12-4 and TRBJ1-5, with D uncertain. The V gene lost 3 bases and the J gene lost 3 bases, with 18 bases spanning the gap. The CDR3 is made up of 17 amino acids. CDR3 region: CASSFDRQSTNNQPQHF. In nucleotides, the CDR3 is TGTGCCAGCAGTTTCGATAGACAATCCACAAACAATCAGCCCCAGCATTTT.

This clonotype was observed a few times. The CDR3 reads CASSSPGHRNTEAFF. The DNA for the CDR3 is TGTGCCAGCAGCTCACCGGGACACCGGAACACTGAAGCTTTCTTT. This rearrangement joins TRBV5-5 to TRBJ1-1; weak D call: TRBD1 (6 bases). Germline-derived CDR1 and CDR2 are SGHKS and YYEKEE (reference sequence). V lost 3 bases and J 1 base, leaving 13 bases between the germline ends. This CDR3 has 15 amino acids.

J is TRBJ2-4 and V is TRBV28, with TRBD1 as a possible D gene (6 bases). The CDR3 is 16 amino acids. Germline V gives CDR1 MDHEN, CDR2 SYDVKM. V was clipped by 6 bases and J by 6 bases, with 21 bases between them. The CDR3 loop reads CASSTSGAGFGNIQYF. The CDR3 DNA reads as TGTGCCAGCAGCACCTCAGGGGCAGGATTCGGAAACATTCAGTACTTC.

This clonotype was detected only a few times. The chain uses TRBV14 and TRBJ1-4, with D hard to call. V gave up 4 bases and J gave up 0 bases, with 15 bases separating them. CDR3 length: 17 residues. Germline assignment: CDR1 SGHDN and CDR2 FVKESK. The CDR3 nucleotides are TGTGCCAGCAGCCCCCGCGGTAGACCGACAACTAATGAAAAACTGTTTTTT. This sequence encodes CASSPRGRPTTNEKLFF.

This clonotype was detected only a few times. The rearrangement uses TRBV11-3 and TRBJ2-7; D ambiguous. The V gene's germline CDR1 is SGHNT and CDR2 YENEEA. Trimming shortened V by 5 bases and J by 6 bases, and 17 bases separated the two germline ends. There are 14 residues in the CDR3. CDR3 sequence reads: CASSLLDRIGEQYF. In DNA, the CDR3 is TGTGCCAGCAGCCTCTTGGACCGAATCGGCGAGCAGTACTTC.

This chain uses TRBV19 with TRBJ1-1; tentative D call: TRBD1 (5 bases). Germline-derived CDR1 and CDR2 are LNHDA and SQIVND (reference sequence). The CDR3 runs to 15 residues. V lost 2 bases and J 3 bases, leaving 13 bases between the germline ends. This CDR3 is CASSIPTAMDTEAFF. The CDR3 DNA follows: TGTGCCAGTAGTATACCGACAGCGATGGACACTGAAGCTTTCTTT.

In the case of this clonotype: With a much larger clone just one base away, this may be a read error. CDR3 residues: CSTPRGGAGYTF. The CDR3 DNA reads TGCAGTACGCCGAGGGGCGGAGCAGGCTACACCTTC. V usage is TRBV20-1 and J usage is TRBJ1-2, with D perhaps matching TRBD1 (5 bases). The CDR3 length is 12 residues. The V gene's germline CDR1 is DFQATT and CDR2 SNEGSKA (reference sequence). V dropped 8 bases and J dropped 8 bases, with 18 bases sitting between them.

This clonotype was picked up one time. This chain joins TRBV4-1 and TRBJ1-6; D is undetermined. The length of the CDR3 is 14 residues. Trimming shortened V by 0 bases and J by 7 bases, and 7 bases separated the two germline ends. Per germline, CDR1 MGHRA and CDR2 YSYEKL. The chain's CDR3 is CASSQDRTNSPLHF. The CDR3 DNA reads TGCGCCAGCAGCCAAGACAGGACGAATTCACCCCTCCACTTT.

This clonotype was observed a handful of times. CDR3 sequence: CASSQRDRAPGTIYF. The CDR3, as DNA: TGTGCCAGCAGCCAGAGGGACAGGGCCCCAGGCACCATATATTTT. This chain connects TRBV3-1 to TRBJ1-3, with 9 nucleotides matching TRBD1. Trimming removed 3 bases from V and 9 bases from J; junction bases left unmatched: 9. This CDR3 spans 15 amino acids. Germline loops: CDR1 LGHDT, CDR2 YNNKEL (reference sequence).

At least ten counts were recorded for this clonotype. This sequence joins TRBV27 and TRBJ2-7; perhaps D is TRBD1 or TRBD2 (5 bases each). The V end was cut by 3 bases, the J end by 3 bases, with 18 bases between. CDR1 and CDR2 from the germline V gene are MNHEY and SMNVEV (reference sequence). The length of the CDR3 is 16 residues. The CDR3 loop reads CASSFEGTTPYYEQYF. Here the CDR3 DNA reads TGTGCCAGCAGTTTCGAGGGGACCACCCCCTACTACGAGCAGTACTTC.

The CDR3 sequence: CASSLRAASETQYF. CDR3 DNA sequence: TGTGCCAGCAGTTTACGAGCGGCGAGTGAGACCCAGTACTTC. This chain uses TRBV12-3 or TRBV12-4 with TRBJ2-5; the D gene is possibly TRBD2 (5 bases). Between the trimmed V and J ends, which lost 2 bases and 5 bases, there was a span of 12 bases. This CDR3 has 14 amino acids.

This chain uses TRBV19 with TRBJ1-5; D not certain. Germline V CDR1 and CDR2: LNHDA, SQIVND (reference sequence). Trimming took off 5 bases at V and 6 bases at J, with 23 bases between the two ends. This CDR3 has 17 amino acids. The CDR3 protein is CASSYYPRQSWGQPQHF. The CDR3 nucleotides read TGTGCCAGTAGTTATTATCCACGGCAGAGCTGGGGTCAGCCCCAGCATTTT.

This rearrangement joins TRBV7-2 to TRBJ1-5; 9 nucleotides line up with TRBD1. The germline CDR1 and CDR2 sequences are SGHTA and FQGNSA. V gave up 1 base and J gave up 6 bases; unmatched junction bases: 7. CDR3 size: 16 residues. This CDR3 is CASSLVGDREVQPQHF. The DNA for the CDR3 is TGTGCCAGCAGCTTAGTTGGGGACAGGGAGGTTCAGCCCCAGCATTTT.

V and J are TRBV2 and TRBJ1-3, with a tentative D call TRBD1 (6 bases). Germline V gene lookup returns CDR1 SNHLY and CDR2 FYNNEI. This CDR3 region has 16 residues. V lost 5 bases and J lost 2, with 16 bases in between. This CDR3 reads CASSTLEGGPGNTIYF. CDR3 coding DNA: TGTGCCAGCAGTACTCTCGAGGGGGGCCCTGGAAACACCATATATTTT.

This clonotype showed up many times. In nucleotides, the CDR3 is TGTGCCAGCAGTTCCGGGGAAGCTAATGAAAAACTGTTTTTT. This encodes CASSSGEANEKLFF. The chain carries TRBV28 and TRBJ1-4, with D uncertain. This CDR3 has 14 residues. Between the trimmed V and J ends, which lost 4 bases and 3 bases, there was a span of 9 bases. Germline V gives CDR1 MDHEN, CDR2 SYDVKM. Full variable domain (remainder filled in from reference TRBV28 and TRBJ1-4): DVKVTQSSRYLVKRTGEKVFLECVQDMDHENMFWYRQDPGLGLRLIYFSYDVKMKEKGDIPEGYSVSREKKERFSLILESASTNQTSMYLCASSSGEANEKLFFGSGTQLSVL.

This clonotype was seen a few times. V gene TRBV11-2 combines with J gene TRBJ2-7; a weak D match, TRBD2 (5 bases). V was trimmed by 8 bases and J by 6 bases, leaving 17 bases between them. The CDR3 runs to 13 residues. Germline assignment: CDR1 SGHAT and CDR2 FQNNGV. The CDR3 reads CASAPGSAGEQYF. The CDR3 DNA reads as TGTGCCAGCGCTCCGGGTAGCGCAGGCGAGCAGTACTTC. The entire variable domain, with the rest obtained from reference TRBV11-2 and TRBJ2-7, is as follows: EAGVAQSPRYKIIEKRQSVAFWCNPISGHATLYWYQQILGQGPKLLIQFQNNGVVDDSQLPKDRFSAERLKGVDSTLKIQPAKLEDSAVYLCASAPGSAGEQYFGPGTRLTVT.